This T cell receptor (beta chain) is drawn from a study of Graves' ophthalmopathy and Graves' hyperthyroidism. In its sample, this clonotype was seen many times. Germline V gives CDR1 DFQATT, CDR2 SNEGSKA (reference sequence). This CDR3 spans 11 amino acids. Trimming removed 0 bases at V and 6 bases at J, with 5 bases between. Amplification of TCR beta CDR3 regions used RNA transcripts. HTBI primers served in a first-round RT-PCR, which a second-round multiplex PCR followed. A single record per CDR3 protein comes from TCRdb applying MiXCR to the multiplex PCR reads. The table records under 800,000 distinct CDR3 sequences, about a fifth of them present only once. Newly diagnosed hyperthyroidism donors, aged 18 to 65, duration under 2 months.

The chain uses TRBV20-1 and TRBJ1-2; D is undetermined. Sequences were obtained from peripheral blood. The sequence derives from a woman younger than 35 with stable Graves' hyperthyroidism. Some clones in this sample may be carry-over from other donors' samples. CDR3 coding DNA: TGCAGTGCTAGAGAGGTAGATGGCTACACCTTC. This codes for CSAREVDGYTF.